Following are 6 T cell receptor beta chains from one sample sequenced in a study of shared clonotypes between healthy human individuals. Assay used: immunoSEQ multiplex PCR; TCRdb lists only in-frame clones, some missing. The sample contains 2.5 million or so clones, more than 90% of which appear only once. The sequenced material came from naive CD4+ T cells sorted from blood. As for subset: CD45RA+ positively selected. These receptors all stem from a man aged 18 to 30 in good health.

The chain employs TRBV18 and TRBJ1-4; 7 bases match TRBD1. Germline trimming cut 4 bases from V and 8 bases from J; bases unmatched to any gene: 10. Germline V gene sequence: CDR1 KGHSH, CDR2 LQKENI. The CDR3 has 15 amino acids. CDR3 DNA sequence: TGTGCCAGCTCACTTAGCCGGGACAGAGGCGAAAAACTGTTTTTT. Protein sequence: CASSLSRDRGEKLFF.

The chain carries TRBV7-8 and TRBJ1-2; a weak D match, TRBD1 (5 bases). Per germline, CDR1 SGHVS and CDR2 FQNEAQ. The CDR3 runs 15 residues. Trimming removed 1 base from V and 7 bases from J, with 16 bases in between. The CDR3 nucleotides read TGTGCCAGCAGCTTAGAGGCGAGGGGATCAACTGGCTACACCTTC. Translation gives CASSLEARGSTGYTF.

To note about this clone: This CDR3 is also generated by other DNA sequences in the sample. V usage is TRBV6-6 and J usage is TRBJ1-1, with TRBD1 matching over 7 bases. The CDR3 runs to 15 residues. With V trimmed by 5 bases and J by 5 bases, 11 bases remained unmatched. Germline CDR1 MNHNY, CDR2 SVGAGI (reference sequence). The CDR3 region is CASSLRQGGRTEAFF. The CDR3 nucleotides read TGTGCCAGCAGTCTTCGACAGGGAGGGAGAACTGAAGCTTTCTTT.

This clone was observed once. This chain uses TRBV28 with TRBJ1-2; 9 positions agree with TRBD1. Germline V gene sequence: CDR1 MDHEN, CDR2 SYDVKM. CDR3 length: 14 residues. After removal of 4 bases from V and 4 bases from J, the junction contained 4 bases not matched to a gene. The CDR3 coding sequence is TGTGCCAGCAGTTGGACAGGGGAGGCCTATGGCTACACCTTC. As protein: CASSWTGEAYGYTF.

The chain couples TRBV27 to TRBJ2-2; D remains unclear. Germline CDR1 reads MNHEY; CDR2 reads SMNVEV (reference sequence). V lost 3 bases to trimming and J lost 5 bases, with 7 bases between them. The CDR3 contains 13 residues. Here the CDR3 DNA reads TGTGCCAGCAGTTTGGGCGCTACCGGGGAGCTGTTTTTT. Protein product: CASSLGATGELFF.

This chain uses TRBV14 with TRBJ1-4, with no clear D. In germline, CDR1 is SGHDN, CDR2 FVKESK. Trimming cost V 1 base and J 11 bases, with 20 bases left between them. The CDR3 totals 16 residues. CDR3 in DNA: TGTGCCAGCAGCCAAGTTCCGGCAGGATCTAATGGGAAACTGTTTTTT. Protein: CASSQVPAGSNGKLFF. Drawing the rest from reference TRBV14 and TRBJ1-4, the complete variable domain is EAGVTQFPSHSVIEKGQTVTLRCDPISGHDNLYWYRRVMGKEIKFLLHFVKESKQDESGMPNNRFLAERTGGTYSTLKVQPAELEDSGVYFCASSQVPAGSNGKLFFGSGTQLSVL.